Following are 5 T cell receptor beta chains from one sample sequenced in a study of cytomegalovirus exposure and HLA in healthy donors. 13 Jbeta primers and 60 Vbeta primers were used for the PCR. Clones were sequenced by immunoSEQ multiplex PCR, and TCRdb holds only the in-frame ones, with some missing. The repertoire holds 150,000 to 200,000 clones, about 84% seen once, with 1.3% in the top ten. Input material: PBMCs. The source of these receptors is a man aged 45-60 years in good health and CMV-seropositive.

The J gene is TRBJ2-2, the V gene TRBV9, with a weak D call TRBD1 (6 bases). The CDR3 runs 16 residues. Trimming cost V 1 base and J 5 bases, with 15 bases left between them. Per the germline V gene, CDR1 is SGDLS and CDR2 is YYNGEE. The CDR3 DNA is TGTGCCAGCAGCGTATTAGCCCAGGGGAAAACCGGGGAGCTGTTTTTT. Its protein is CASSVLAQGKTGELFF.

This clone was counted once. The chain has TRBV6-1 and TRBJ1-4; 12 bases map to TRBD1. The J segment lost 10 bases and the V segment lost 5 bases, leaving 8 bases of the junction unmatched. The CDR3 runs 15 residues. Per germline, CDR1 MNHNS and CDR2 SASEGT. CDR3 sequence: CASSPRGTGGRKLFF. The DNA for the CDR3 is TGTGCCAGCAGTCCAAGGGGGACAGGGGGCAGAAAACTGTTTTTT.

The rearrangement uses TRBV19 and TRBJ2-5, with D possibly matching TRBD1 (6 bases). V was cut by 4 bases and J by 3 bases, with 18 bases left in between. Germline CDR1 LNHDA, CDR2 SQIVND (reference sequence). The CDR3 is 16 amino acids. CDR3 in amino acids: CASSNGLGQGKETQYF. The CDR3 DNA follows: TGTGCCAGTAGTAACGGCCTCGGCCAGGGGAAAGAGACCCAGTACTTC.

The chain is built from TRBV28 and TRBJ1-2; 8 positions agree with TRBD1. Looked up from germline, CDR1 is MDHEN and CDR2 is SYDVKM. The CDR3 contains 13 residues. After removal of 6 bases from V and 4 bases from J, the junction contained 4 bases not matched to a gene. In nucleotides, the CDR3 is TGTGCCAGCAGGGTCGACAGGGGCTATGGCTACACCTTC. Translated, it gives CASRVDRGYGYTF.

This clone was counted between two and nine times. The chain couples TRBV7-9 to TRBJ2-2; a possible D gene is TRBD1 (5 bases). The CDR3 contains 14 residues. CDR1 is SEHNR and CDR2 is FQNEAQ in the germline V gene (reference sequence). V was cut by 2 bases and J by 7 bases, with 11 bases left in between. CDR3 sequence reads: CASSLTGAIGELFF. CDR3 nucleotide sequence: TGTGCCAGCAGCTTAACTGGGGCTATCGGGGAGCTGTTTTTT.